Each of the 19 T cell receptor beta chains below was sequenced from the same sample in a study of blood T cell repertoires in COVID-19 (dated by TCRdb to the early 2020s). The library was prepared using the immunoSEQ multiplex PCR assay. The immuneACCESS repertoire file appears here via TCRdb, limited to in-frame rearrangements. These files lack a portion of the clones; in checked studies, under half of the deficit traces to unresolved V genes, and the cause of the others is not known. The sample yields approximately 300,000 clones; nearly 90% were counted once. The ten largest clonotypes hold less than 2% of the sample. Sample: peripheral blood. Every receptor here comes from a woman aged 30 to 39 with COVID-19, enrolled during active disease.

The chain has TRBV7-9 and TRBJ1-2, with 7 bases aligning to TRBD1. The CDR3 is made up of 13 amino acids. The junction had 4 bases not matched to a gene; V was cut back by 1 base and J by 8 bases. Germline CDR1 is SEHNR and CDR2 is FQNEAQ (reference sequence). The CDR3 sequence is CASSLETGRGYTF. As DNA, the CDR3 is TGTGCCAGCAGCTTAGAGACAGGGCGAGGCTACACCTTC.

This clone appeared once. V usage is TRBV30 and J usage is TRBJ2-1; 9 bases align to TRBD2. CDR1 is GTSNPN, CDR2 SVGIG, per germline (reference sequence). This CDR3 has 16 amino acids. V lost 0 bases, J lost 7 bases, and 10 bases stayed unmatched. The CDR3 DNA reads as TGTGCCTGGAGTGTACGCGGCCTAGCGGGGATTAATGAGCAGTTCTTC. Translated, it gives CAWSVRGLAGINEQFF.

The chain combines TRBV6-1 with TRBJ2-7; D unresolved. Trimming removed 3 bases at V and 4 bases at J, with 10 bases between. The CDR3 length is 13 residues. CDR1 is MNHNS and CDR2 is SASEGT in the germline V gene. Written as DNA, the CDR3 is TGTGCCAGCAGTGAGGGCCTTAGTTACGAGCAGTACTTC. Translating gives CASSEGLSYEQYF.

The V and J genes are TRBV5-1 and TRBJ2-5; maybe TRBD1 (6 bases). Between the trimmed V and J ends, which lost 4 bases and 5 bases, there was a span of 21 bases. This CDR3 spans 16 amino acids. CDR1 and CDR2 (germline): SGHRS, YFSETQ. The CDR3 DNA reads TGCGCCAGCAGCCCGACCCGGACAGCCTCCGGGGAGACCCAGTACTTC. This codes for CASSPTRTASGETQYF. Drawing the rest from reference TRBV5-1 and TRBJ2-5, the complete variable domain is KAGVTQTPRYLIKTRGQQVTLSCSPISGHRSVSWYQQTPGQGLQFLFEYFSETQRNKGNFPGRFSGRQFSNSRSEMNVSTLELGDSALYLCASSPTRTASGETQYFGPGTRLLVL.

The CDR3 nucleotides are TGTGCCACCAGCAGAGGGGGACTAGCGGGGGTTCAAGAGACCCAGTACTTC. It codes for CATSRGGLAGVQETQYF. This sequence joins TRBV15 and TRBJ2-5, with TRBD2 identical over 14 bases. Germline lookup yields CDR1 LNHNV and CDR2 YYDKDF (reference sequence). V gave up 1 base and J gave up 2 bases; unmatched junction bases: 3. CDR3 length: 17 residues.

This chain joins TRBV2 and TRBJ1-1, with D perhaps matching TRBD1 (5 bases). Germline CDR1 is SNHLY and CDR2 is FYNNEI. The CDR3 loop spans 14 amino acids. V shed 5 bases and J shed 1 base, with 11 bases lying between them. The chain's CDR3 is CASSTGRGNTEAFF. As DNA, the CDR3 is TGTGCCAGCAGTACCGGAAGGGGGAACACTGAAGCTTTCTTT.

The CDR3 is CASSYLAGGYNEQFF. The CDR3 nucleotides are TGTGCCAGCAGCTACTTAGCGGGGGGATACAATGAGCAGTTCTTC. The rearrangement links TRBV27 to TRBJ2-1, with 10 bases identical to TRBD2. CDR1 and CDR2 from the germline V gene are MNHEY and SMNVEV (reference sequence). CDR3 size: 15 residues. Trimming at V came to 6 bases and at J to 4 bases, leaving 6 bases not matched to a gene.

V and J are TRBV5-1 and TRBJ1-1, with D possibly matching TRBD1 (6 bases). The CDR3 loop spans 16 amino acids. Germline V gene data show CDR1 as SGHRS and CDR2 as YFSETQ. V dropped 1 base and J dropped 0 bases, with 13 bases sitting between them. CDR3 sequence (DNA): TGCGCCAGCAGCTTGTCGACAGGCAGTATGAACACTGAAGCTTTCTTT. Translation: CASSLSTGSMNTEAFF.

The chain links TRBV18 to TRBJ1-1; no firm D call. The CDR3 loop spans 15 amino acids. Deletions cut 2 bases from V and 0 bases from J, with 10 bases between. Germline V gives CDR1 KGHSH, CDR2 LQKENI. CDR3 nucleotides: TGTGCCAGCTCACCAGTGACGGGGATGAACACTGAAGCTTTCTTT. Amino acids: CASSPVTGMNTEAFF.

The chain carries TRBV19 and TRBJ2-2; possibly TRBD1 for D (5 bases). This CDR3 contains 15 residues. Trimming pared 8 bases from V and 0 bases from J, leaving 13 bases between. Germline V gene sequence: CDR1 LNHDA, CDR2 SQIVND (reference sequence). The CDR3 DNA sequence: TGTGCCAGTCGCCGTTCGACAGCGAACACCGGGGAGCTGTTTTTT. Amino acids: CASRRSTANTGELFF.

This chain uses TRBV19 with TRBJ1-2, with TRBD1 identical over 11 bases. After removal of 5 bases from V and 2 bases from J, the junction contained 4 bases not matched to a gene. Germline V CDR1 and CDR2: LNHDA, SQIVND (reference sequence). The CDR3 runs to 15 residues. The CDR3 sequence is CASSRGTGGNYGYTF. In DNA, the CDR3 is TGTGCCAGTAGTCGGGGGACAGGGGGGAACTATGGCTACACCTTC.

On this clone: The junction departs from the called germline gene at one end, perhaps through a read error. V is TRBV19 and J is TRBJ1-3; tentatively, D is TRBD1 (6 bases). Germline CDR1 and CDR2: LNHDA and SQIVND (reference sequence). CDR3 length equals 10 residues. The DNA of the CDR3 is TGTGCCAGTATGGGGACATTTATACATTTT. Translating gives CASMGTFIHF.

The J gene is TRBJ1-4, the V gene TRBV6-5, with D hard to call. This CDR3 has 14 amino acids. The V end lost 10 bases, the J end lost 8 bases, and 20 bases lay between the germline ends. CDR1 and CDR2 from the germline V gene are MNHEY and SVGAGI. In DNA form, the CDR3 reads TGTGCCACCCCTTCGACGCGGCTTGGCGAAAAACTGTTTTTT. Protein: CATPSTRLGEKLFF.

The rearrangement uses TRBV5-6 and TRBJ2-1, with 9 bases fitting TRBD1. Per germline, CDR1 SGHDT and CDR2 YYEEEE. The junction had 8 bases not matched to a gene; V was cut back by 4 bases and J by 0 bases. The CDR3 is made up of 17 amino acids. The CDR3: CASSTRTGAFSYNEQFF. The DNA for the CDR3 is TGTGCCAGCAGCACTCGGACAGGGGCCTTCTCCTACAATGAGCAGTTCTTC. The full variable domain, rest sourced from reference TRBV5-6 and TRBJ2-1, is DAGVTQSPTHLIKTRGQQVTLRCSPKSGHDTVSWYQQALGQGPQFIFQYYEEEERQRGNFPDRFSGHQFPNYSSELNVNALLLGDSALYLCASSTRTGAFSYNEQFFGPGTRLTVL.

The chain combines TRBV11-2 with TRBJ1-2; weak D call: TRBD1 (5 bases). V gave up 1 base and J gave up 4 bases, with 10 bases separating them. Germline CDR1 and CDR2: SGHAT and FQNNGV. This CDR3 is 14 amino acids long. In nucleotides, the CDR3 is TGTGCCAGCAGCTTAGGCAGGGCCCCCTATGGCTACACCTTC. Protein sequence: CASSLGRAPYGYTF.

The rearrangement joins TRBV6-1 to TRBJ2-7, with TRBD1 as a possible D gene (5 bases). This CDR3 region has 13 residues. Germline-derived CDR1 and CDR2 are MNHNS and SASEGT. Trimming removed 3 bases from V and 3 bases from J, with 9 bases in between. This CDR3 is CASSDTGRYEQYV. The CDR3 nucleotides read TGTGCCAGCAGTGATACAGGCCGCTACGAGCAGTACGTC.

This clone was counted once. The gene calls are TRBV30 and TRBJ1-5; no firm D call. V was shortened by 3 bases and J by 2 bases, with 17 bases between the two germline ends. Germline V lookup: CDR1 GTSNPN, CDR2 SVGIG (reference sequence). This CDR3 comprises 16 residues. In DNA, the CDR3 is TGTGCCTGGAGCCTCCCCCGCACGAGGGGCAATCAGCCCCAGCATTTT. This sequence encodes CAWSLPRTRGNQPQHF.

The rearrangement joins TRBV18 to TRBJ1-1; D not certain. The V end was cut by 2 bases, the J end by 2 bases, with 9 bases between. The germline V gene encodes CDR1 KGHSH and CDR2 LQKENI. This CDR3 region has 14 residues. The CDR3 protein is CASSPISDNTEAFF. In nucleotides, the CDR3 is TGTGCCAGCTCACCAATCAGCGACAACACTGAAGCTTTCTTT.

This clone has a single count. This chain uses TRBV13 with TRBJ2-1, with 7 bases lining up with TRBD2. In germline, CDR1 is PRHDT, CDR2 FYEKMQ (reference sequence). The CDR3 is 15 amino acids. J gave up 7 bases and V 5 bases, and 11 bases lay outside the gene matches. The CDR3 protein is CASSQRGRSKNEQFF. The DNA for the CDR3 is TGTGCCAGCAGCCAGCGGGGCCGCTCAAAGAATGAGCAGTTCTTC.